A single sample gave rise to the 28 T cell receptor beta chains below, sequenced in a study of blood T cell repertoires in COVID-19. Assay used: immunoSEQ multiplex PCR; TCRdb lists only in-frame clones, some missing. The table lists over 130,000 clones, roughly 80% of them singletons. Sequencing was carried out using peripheral blood. The receptors were gathered from a man aged 65 to 79 with acute or convalescent COVID-19.

V gene TRBV5-1 combines with J gene TRBJ2-7, with 11 positions matching TRBD2. CDR1 and CDR2 from the germline V gene are SGHRS and YFSETQ. This CDR3 has 16 residues. After removal of 4 bases from V and 5 bases from J, the junction contained 11 bases not matched to a gene. The CDR3 loop is CASSATPGTSGNEQYF. The CDR3 nucleotides are TGCGCCAGCAGCGCAACTCCCGGGACTAGCGGAAACGAGCAGTACTTC.

The V call is TRBV7-3, the J call TRBJ2-1, with 10 bases fitting TRBD2. The trim removed 0 bases at V and 12 bases at J, leaving 2 bases unmatched. Germline V gene data show CDR1 as SGHTA and CDR2 as FQGTGA. This CDR3 comprises 13 residues. The CDR3 DNA is TGTGCCAGCAGCTTAACCTCTAGCGGGGGGCAGTTCTTC. Amino acid sequence: CASSLTSSGGQFF.

The chain employs TRBV28 and TRBJ2-1, with TRBD2 identical over 13 bases. Germline values: CDR1 MDHEN, CDR2 SYDVKM. This CDR3 comprises 18 residues. With 3 bases clipped from V and 0 bases from J, the junction kept 5 bases outside the gene matches. The CDR3 DNA reads TGTGCCAGCAGTTTCTGGACTAGCGGGGGTATCTCCTACAATGAGCAGTTCTTC. This translates into CASSFWTSGGISYNEQFF.

This sequence joins TRBV30 and TRBJ1-3; possible D gene TRBD1, 5 bases. The CDR3 has 14 amino acids. Germline CDR1 GTSNPN, CDR2 SVGIG (reference sequence). V was trimmed by 4 bases and J by 3 bases, leaving 13 bases between them. Written as DNA, the CDR3 is TGTGCCTGGACCCCGGGGGGTTTTGGAAACACCATATATTTT. Its translation: CAWTPGGFGNTIYF.

This chain links TRBV13 with TRBJ2-3; 12 nucleotides agree with TRBD2. Looked up from germline, CDR1 is PRHDT and CDR2 is FYEKMQ (reference sequence). Unmatched junction bases numbered 10, after V lost 5 bases and J lost 4 bases. The CDR3 totals 17 residues. CDR3 nucleotides: TGTGCCAGCAGCGCGACTAGCGGGAGACTTCAGGCAGATACGCAGTATTTT. Amino acid sequence: CASSATSGRLQADTQYF.

The chain couples TRBV7-2 to TRBJ2-6; maybe TRBD1 (6 bases). The V end lost 4 bases, the J end lost 0 bases, and 13 bases lay between the germline ends. From germline, CDR1 is SGHTA and CDR2 FQGNSA. This CDR3 is 17 amino acids long. The CDR3 bases are TGTGCCAGCAGCTCCGACAGGCCTTTCTCTGGGGCCAACGTCCTGACTTTC. Its translation is CASSSDRPFSGANVLTF.

This chain connects TRBV2 to TRBJ2-3; 11 positions match TRBD2. V shed 2 bases, J shed 7 bases, and the junction held 14 bases outside the gene matches. The CDR3 covers 18 residues. Per the germline V gene, CDR1 is SNHLY and CDR2 is FYNNEI. In DNA form, the CDR3 reads TGTGCCAGCAGTGAAACCGCCTTTAGCGGGAGGGCCCACCATACGCAGTATTTT. Amino acids: CASSETAFSGRAHHTQYF. Together with reference TRBV2 and TRBJ2-3, the CDR3 gives the full variable domain: EPEVTQTPSHQVTQMGQEVILRCVPISNHLYFYWYRQILGQKVEFLVSFYNNEISEKSEIFDDQFSVERPDGSNFTLKIRSTKLEDSAMYFCASSETAFSGRAHHTQYFGPGTRLTVL.

The chain is built from TRBV9 and TRBJ1-4; D is possibly TRBD1 (5 bases). Germline CDR1 is SGDLS and CDR2 is YYNGEE. The CDR3 loop spans 16 amino acids. Trimming cost V 4 bases and J 5 bases, with 18 bases left between them. The CDR3 loop reads CASSRDPSGSNEKLFF. As DNA, the CDR3 is TGTGCCAGCAGCCGAGATCCTTCAGGGTCCAATGAAAAACTGTTTTTT.

This chain links TRBV27 with TRBJ2-1, with 9 bases lining up with TRBD2. The CDR3 is made up of 15 amino acids. Germline-derived CDR1 and CDR2 are MNHEY and SMNVEV (reference sequence). J was trimmed by 4 bases and V by 0 bases; bases with no gene match: 1. CDR3: CASSLSAGGYNEQFF. CDR3 in DNA: TGTGCCAGCAGTTTATCCGCGGGGGGGTACAATGAGCAGTTCTTC.

The chain has TRBV11-1 and TRBJ2-7, with 7 bases matching TRBD2. J was trimmed by 4 bases and V by 8 bases; bases with no gene match: 11. The CDR3 covers 14 residues. CDR1 and CDR2 from the germline V gene are SGHAT and FQDESV (reference sequence). The CDR3 DNA sequence: TGTGCCAGCGGAGCCGGACTAGGCCCTTACGAGCAGTACTTC. This sequence encodes CASGAGLGPYEQYF. The variable domain in full, with the rest retrieved from reference TRBV11-1 and TRBJ2-7, is EAEVAQSPRYKITEKSQAVAFWCDPISGHATLYWYRQILGQGPELLVQFQDESVVDDSQLPKDRFSAERLKGVDSTLKIQPAELGDSAMYLCASGAGLGPYEQYFGPGTRLTVT.

This chain links TRBV19 with TRBJ1-2; a possible D gene is TRBD1 (5 bases). The CDR3 spans 14 residues. Germline V gives CDR1 LNHDA, CDR2 SQIVND (reference sequence). Trimming took off 10 bases at V and 3 bases at J, with 18 bases between the two ends. The CDR3 bases are TGTGCCACTCAACAGGCAGGGTTGGACTATGGCTACACCTTC. This codes for CATQQAGLDYGYTF.

This clone was counted only a few times. The V gene is TRBV10-3, the J gene TRBJ2-7, with a weak D call TRBD1 (5 bases). The CDR3 length is 14 residues. The germline V and J ends were trimmed by 6 bases and 2 bases, with 14 bases remaining between them. Germline V gene data show CDR1 as ENHRY and CDR2 as SYGVKD. CDR3 DNA: TGTGCCATCAGCCCGCCGGACAAGGCCTACGAGCAGTACTTC. It translates to CAISPPDKAYEQYF.

The rearrangement links TRBV5-1 to TRBJ2-1; 10 nucleotides match TRBD1. The V and J ends lost 0 bases and 9 bases, in that order; junction bases with no gene match: 9. The CDR3 consists of 16 residues. CDR1 and CDR2 (germline): SGHRS, YFSETQ. The CDR3, as DNA: TGCGCCAGCAGCTTGGTCCCCGGGACAGGGGAAAGTGAGCAGTTCTTC. As protein: CASSLVPGTGESEQFF.

The chain combines TRBV7-3 with TRBJ2-1; TRBD1 aligns across 7 bases. The ends lost 4 bases at V and 1 base at J; junction bases unmatched: 4. This CDR3 comprises 15 residues. The germline V gene encodes CDR1 SGHTA and CDR2 FQGTGA. CDR3: CASSSQGESYNEQFF. DNA of the CDR3: TGTGCCAGCAGCTCCCAGGGGGAATCCTACAATGAGCAGTTCTTC.

In this sample, this clone turned up a few times. The chain is built from TRBV19 and TRBJ2-5, with TRBD2 matching 13 bases. J gave up 3 bases and V 10 bases, and 8 bases lay outside the gene matches. Germline-derived CDR1 and CDR2 are LNHDA and SQIVND (reference sequence). The CDR3 is made up of 15 amino acids. CDR3: CATSGTSGAKETQYF. The CDR3, as DNA: TGTGCCACCTCCGGGACTAGCGGGGCGAAAGAGACCCAGTACTTC.

V and J are TRBV18 and TRBJ2-1, with a possible D match to TRBD2 (5 bases). The CDR3 runs 15 residues. The germline CDR1 and CDR2 sequences are KGHSH and LQKENI. V dropped 1 base and J dropped 3 bases, with 10 bases sitting between them. The CDR3 sequence: CASSPRASSYNEQFF. The DNA for the CDR3 is TGTGCCAGCTCACCACGGGCTAGCAGCTACAATGAGCAGTTCTTC.

The gene calls are TRBV19 and TRBJ1-2; D remains unclear. This CDR3 has 13 residues. The V end lost 10 bases, the J end lost 5 bases, and 17 bases lay between the germline ends. Germline V gives CDR1 LNHDA, CDR2 SQIVND (reference sequence). The chain's CDR3 is CATTPGLAYGYTF. The CDR3 DNA reads TGTGCCACCACCCCCGGGTTGGCTTATGGCTACACCTTC. Together with reference TRBV19 and TRBJ1-2, the CDR3 gives the full variable domain: DGGITQSPKYLFRKEGQNVTLSCEQNLNHDAMYWYRQDPGQGLRLIYYSQIVNDFQKGDIAEGYSVSREKKESFPLTVTSAQKNPTAFYLCATTPGLAYGYTFGSGTRLTVV.

This clone is a singleton in its sample. This chain links TRBV9 with TRBJ1-6; TRBD1 matches 8 bases. The germline CDR1 and CDR2 sequences are SGDLS and YYNGEE. The ends lost 2 bases at V and 9 bases at J; junction bases unmatched: 4. The CDR3 is 14 residues long. For the CDR3, the DNA is TGTGCCAGCAGCGTGACAGGGGTGGGTTCACCCCTCCACTTT. It encodes CASSVTGVGSPLHF.

This sequence joins TRBV10-3 and TRBJ2-1, with 8 bases lining up with TRBD1. Per the germline V gene, CDR1 is ENHRY and CDR2 is SYGVKD. The CDR3 totals 16 residues. V gave up 5 bases and J gave up 4 bases; unmatched junction bases: 10. CDR3 residues: CAISTSGTGNYNEQFF. CDR3 nucleotides: TGTGCCATCAGTACTTCCGGGACAGGAAATTACAATGAGCAGTTCTTC.

V and J are TRBV6-5 and TRBJ1-3; D is uncertain. This CDR3 is built from 13 residues. Germline lookup yields CDR1 MNHEY and CDR2 SVGAGI. V was clipped by 4 bases and J by 0 bases, with 4 bases between them. CDR3 region: CASSSRSGNTIYF. CDR3 nucleotides: TGTGCCAGCAGTTCCCGCTCTGGAAACACCATATATTTT.

On this clone itself: The sample holds other DNA sequences that translate to the same CDR3. V and J are TRBV19 and TRBJ1-1, with D uncertain. V was trimmed by 3 bases and J by 1 base, leaving 6 bases between them. This CDR3 region has 13 residues. Germline V gene data show CDR1 as LNHDA and CDR2 as SQIVND (reference sequence). In DNA, the CDR3 is TGTGCCAGTAGTATCCCGGGGAACACTGAAGCTTTCTTT. Protein: CASSIPGNTEAFF. The full variable domain, completed using reference TRBV19 and TRBJ1-1, is DGGITQSPKYLFRKEGQNVTLSCEQNLNHDAMYWYRQDPGQGLRLIYYSQIVNDFQKGDIAEGYSVSREKKESFPLTVTSAQKNPTAFYLCASSIPGNTEAFFGQGTRLTVV.

The chain combines TRBV28 with TRBJ1-1; D is uncertain. The CDR3 is 13 amino acids. V lost 5 bases and J lost 1, with 8 bases in between. The germline gives CDR1 MDHEN, CDR2 SYDVKM. The CDR3 nucleotides read TGTGCCAGCAGTCCCCCAGAGAACACTGAAGCTTTCTTT. Its translation: CASSPPENTEAFF. Filled out from reference TRBV28 and TRBJ1-1, the complete variable domain reads DVKVTQSSRYLVKRTGEKVFLECVQDMDHENMFWYRQDPGLGLRLIYFSYDVKMKEKGDIPEGYSVSREKKERFSLILESASTNQTSMYLCASSPPENTEAFFGQGTRLTVV.

This chain links TRBV18 with TRBJ2-7, with 8 bases matching TRBD1. This CDR3 contains 15 residues. CDR1 and CDR2 from the germline V gene are KGHSH and LQKENI. The junction had 5 bases not matched to a gene; V was cut back by 3 bases and J by 1 base. In DNA form, the CDR3 reads TGTGCCAGCTCACCTCGGACAGGGAATTCCTACGAGCAGTACTTC. Its translation is CASSPRTGNSYEQYF.

This clone was detected many times. The chain employs TRBV19 and TRBJ1-5, with D possibly matching TRBD1 (5 bases). V was trimmed by 3 bases and J by 6 bases, leaving 15 bases between them. The germline gives CDR1 LNHDA, CDR2 SQIVND (reference sequence). The CDR3 totals 15 residues. CDR3 protein: CASSMGGTGGQPQHF. The DNA for the CDR3 is TGTGCCAGTAGTATGGGAGGTACGGGGGGTCAGCCCCAGCATTTT.

The chain joins TRBV12-3 or TRBV12-4 to TRBJ2-1, with 8 bases lining up with TRBD2. Unmatched junction bases numbered 7, after V lost 7 bases and J lost 8 bases. This CDR3 has 13 amino acids. The CDR3 DNA is TGTGCCAGCATAGCGGGGTGGGGGGATGAGCAGTTCTTC. It is translated as CASIAGWGDEQFF.

V gene TRBV11-2 combines with J gene TRBJ1-1; the match to TRBD1 covers 7 bases. Germline lookup yields CDR1 SGHAT and CDR2 FQNNGV. V lost 5 bases to trimming and J lost 4 bases; unmatched junction nucleotides: 10. The CDR3 is made up of 15 amino acids. For the CDR3, the DNA is TGTGCCAGCAGCCCACGGACAGGAAGTGGCACTGAAGCTTTCTTT. Protein product: CASSPRTGSGTEAFF.

V and J are TRBV30 and TRBJ1-6; D is uncertain. Germline V gene sequence: CDR1 GTSNPN, CDR2 SVGIG (reference sequence). V lost 0 bases and J 9 bases, leaving 12 bases between the germline ends. The CDR3 contains 14 residues. CDR3 region: CAWSVPGRSSPLHF. As DNA, the CDR3 is TGTGCCTGGAGTGTACCTGGGCGAAGTTCACCCCTCCACTTT.

This clone is a singleton in its sample. V is TRBV14 and J is TRBJ1-3; D is uncertain. The CDR3 length is 12 residues. Trimming removed 4 bases from V and 1 base from J, with 2 bases in between. Germline V gene data show CDR1 as SGHDN and CDR2 as FVKESK. The CDR3 reads CASSPSGNTIYF. CDR3 DNA: TGTGCCAGCAGCCCTTCTGGAAACACCATATATTTT.